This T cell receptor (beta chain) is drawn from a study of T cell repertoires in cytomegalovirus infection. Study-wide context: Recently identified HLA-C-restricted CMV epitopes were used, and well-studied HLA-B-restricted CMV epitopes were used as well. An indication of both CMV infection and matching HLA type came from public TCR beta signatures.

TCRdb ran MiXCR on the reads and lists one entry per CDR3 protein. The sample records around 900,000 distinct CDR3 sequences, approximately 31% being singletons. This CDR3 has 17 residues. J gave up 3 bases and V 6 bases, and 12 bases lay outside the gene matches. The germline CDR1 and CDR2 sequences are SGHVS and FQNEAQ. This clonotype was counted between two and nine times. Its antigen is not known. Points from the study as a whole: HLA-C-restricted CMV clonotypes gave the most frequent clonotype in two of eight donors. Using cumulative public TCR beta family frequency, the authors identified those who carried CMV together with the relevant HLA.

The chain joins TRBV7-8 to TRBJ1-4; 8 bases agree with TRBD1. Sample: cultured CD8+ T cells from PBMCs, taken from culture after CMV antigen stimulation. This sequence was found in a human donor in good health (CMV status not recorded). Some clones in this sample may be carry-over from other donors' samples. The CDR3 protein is CASSWVVQGAPNEKLFF. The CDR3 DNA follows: TGTGCCAGCAGTTGGGTGGTGCAGGGGGCCCCTAATGAAAAACTGTTTTTT.